Below, 29 T cell receptor beta chains from the same sample are listed, as sequenced in a study of T cell repertoires in cytomegalovirus infection. Each CDR3 protein gets one entry after TCRdb re-called the reads with MiXCR. The sample lists some 300,000 distinct CDR3 sequences; around 9.1% were seen once. Sequenced material: PBMCs. These receptors were taken from a human donor in good health (CMV status not recorded). Some clones in this sample may be carry-over from other donors' samples.

This clonotype was detected ten times or more. CDR3 in amino acids: CASSFPAGAGDEDEQFF. CDR3 sequence (DNA): TGTGCCAGCAGTTTCCCGGCGGGGGCCGGGGACGAAGATGAGCAGTTCTTC. The V gene is TRBV12-3 or TRBV12-4, the J gene TRBJ2-1; TRBD2 is a possible D gene (7 bases). This CDR3 comprises 17 residues. Trimming stripped 3 bases from V and 8 bases from J, with 23 bases between.

At least ten counts were recorded for this clonotype. The chain uses TRBV6-4 and TRBJ2-7; TRBD1 aligns across 10 bases. V dropped 5 bases and J dropped 2; count of bases not matched to a gene: 12. The germline gives CDR1 MRHNA, CDR2 SNTAGT. The CDR3 has 17 amino acids. For the CDR3, the DNA is TGTGCCAGCAGTCCGACTTTGGACAGGGGGGTGACCTACGAGCAGTACGTC. This gives the protein CASSPTLDRGVTYEQYV.

This clonotype was seen ten or more times. V and J are TRBV2 and TRBJ1-5, with D hard to call. The CDR3 is made up of 14 amino acids. Between the trimmed V and J ends, which lost 8 bases and 1 base, there was a span of 12 bases. The germline V gene has CDR1 SNHLY and CDR2 FYNNEI. DNA of the CDR3: TGTGCCAGCCGTAAACCCGGGAGCAATCAGCCCCAGCATTTT. Amino acid sequence: CASRKPGSNQPQHF.

The rearrangement joins TRBV29-1 to TRBJ2-7; 7 bases are a match to TRBD1. In germline, CDR1 is SQVTM, CDR2 ANQGSEA. After removal of 6 bases from V and 1 base from J, the junction contained 3 bases not matched to a gene. The CDR3 spans 12 residues. The CDR3 is CSVGTASYEQYF. The CDR3 nucleotides read TGCAGCGTCGGGACAGCTTCCTACGAGCAGTACTTC.

This clonotype appeared many times. CDR3 loop: CASTTQGAYYNEQFF. In nucleotides, the CDR3 is TGTGCCAGCACGACACAGGGGGCCTACTACAATGAGCAGTTCTTC. This chain links TRBV7-2 with TRBJ2-1; 9 bases fit TRBD1. The ends lost 7 bases at V and 3 bases at J; junction bases unmatched: 7. Germline V lookup: CDR1 SGHTA, CDR2 FQGNSA. The CDR3 consists of 15 residues.

This clonotype occurred many times. The rearrangement uses TRBV6-6 and TRBJ1-6; TRBD1 agrees at 10 bases. The CDR3 contains 15 residues. V trimming: 2 bases; J trimming: 10 bases; junction bases outside the gene matches: 5. CDR1 is MNHNY, CDR2 SVGAGI, per germline (reference sequence). CDR3 sequence (DNA): TGTGCCAGCAGTTACCCCCCGGGACAGGGGTCACCCCTCCACTTT. Protein: CASSYPPGQGSPLHF.

In its sample, this clonotype was seen a few times. V gene TRBV20-1 combines with J gene TRBJ1-2; TRBD1 matches at 8 bases. V lost 5 bases and J lost 8; bases outside the gene matches: 13. Per the germline V gene, CDR1 is DFQATT and CDR2 is SNEGSKA (reference sequence). The CDR3 totals 14 residues. CDR3 loop: CSADLGQGVWGYTF. CDR3 DNA: TGCAGTGCTGACCTCGGACAGGGTGTATGGGGCTACACCTTC.

This clonotype turned up a few times. This chain links TRBV20-1 with TRBJ2-1; D is uncertain. Germline-derived CDR1 and CDR2 are DFQATT and SNEGSKA (reference sequence). The CDR3 has 14 amino acids. V dropped 6 bases and J dropped 7 bases, with 19 bases sitting between them. The chain's CDR3 is CSALFGSQLNEQFF. The CDR3, as DNA: TGCAGTGCCCTTTTCGGTTCCCAGTTGAATGAGCAGTTCTTC.

The table lists this clonotype with a few counts. The chain couples TRBV29-1 to TRBJ2-7; D perhaps matches TRBD1 (5 bases). Between the trimmed V and J ends, which lost 7 bases and 5 bases, there was a span of 18 bases. This CDR3 is built from 13 residues. CDR1 is SQVTM and CDR2 is ANQGSEA in the germline V gene. Written as DNA, the CDR3 is TGCAGCGCCCAAACAGGTCTAACAGACGAGCAGTACTTC. It specifies CSAQTGLTDEQYF.

This clonotype was seen many times. The chain links TRBV10-3 to TRBJ2-2; D gene uncertain. Trimming stripped 6 bases from V and 1 base from J, with 18 bases between. CDR3 length equals 17 residues. CDR1 ENHRY and CDR2 SYGVKD come from the germline V gene. This chain's CDR3 is CAIRKLRNGKNTGELFF. The CDR3, as DNA: TGTGCCATCAGGAAATTACGGAACGGAAAGAACACCGGGGAGCTGTTTTTT.

CDR3: CSVGTGFSYEQYF. The CDR3 region has the DNA TGCAGCGTGGGGACAGGTTTCTCCTACGAGCAGTACTTC. This chain connects TRBV29-1 to TRBJ2-7, with 8 bases that match TRBD1. Germline V gives CDR1 SQVTM, CDR2 ANQGSEA. This CDR3 is 13 amino acids long. Germline trimming cut 6 bases from V and 0 bases from J; bases unmatched to any gene: 4.

The chain recombines TRBV7-9 with TRBJ2-3; TRBD2 agrees at 9 bases. This CDR3 has 15 residues. V gave up 3 bases and J gave up 5 bases; unmatched junction bases: 6. Per the germline V gene, CDR1 is SEHNR and CDR2 is FQNEAQ (reference sequence). In nucleotides, the CDR3 is TGTGCCAGCAGCTTCGCTAGCGGGGTTAAAGATACGCAGTATTTT. This gives the protein CASSFASGVKDTQYF.

At least ten counts were recorded for this clonotype. The V and J genes are TRBV20-1 and TRBJ2-1; 8 bases align to TRBD2. Looked up from germline, CDR1 is DFQATT and CDR2 is SNEGSKA (reference sequence). This CDR3 spans 13 amino acids. V gave up 3 bases and J gave up 4 bases; unmatched junction bases: 2. CDR3 DNA sequence: TGCAGTGCTAGCGGGGGGGCATACAATGAGCAGTTCTTC. Its translation is CSASGGAYNEQFF.

The rearrangement joins TRBV2 to TRBJ2-3, with TRBD2 matching over 9 bases. Germline V gene data show CDR1 as SNHLY and CDR2 as FYNNEI. V was pared by 3 bases and J by 7 bases, with 8 bases of the junction left unmatched. The CDR3 is 15 amino acids. The DNA for the CDR3 is TGTGCCAGCAGTGAGGGGGCGCGGGGGGGAAATACGCAGTATTTT. This encodes CASSEGARGGNTQYF.

This clonotype was counted many times. This rearrangement joins TRBV6-2 or TRBV6-3 to TRBJ2-7; D ambiguous. This CDR3 is 13 amino acids long. V lost 6 bases, J lost 2 bases, and 11 bases lay in between. The V gene's germline CDR1 is MNHEY and CDR2 SVGEGT. As DNA, the CDR3 is TGTGCCAGCAGCAGAAGTGCGACCTACGAGCAGTACGTC. This translates into CASSRSATYEQYV.

A few counts support this clonotype. The chain employs TRBV10-3 and TRBJ2-1; D might be TRBD2 (5 bases). The V end lost 10 bases, the J end lost 6 bases, and 13 bases lay between the germline ends. CDR3 length: 12 amino acids. Germline lookup yields CDR1 ENHRY and CDR2 SYGVKD. CDR3 nucleotides: TGTGCCACTTTGGACTCCACCAATGAGCAGTTCTTC. This gives the protein CATLDSTNEQFF.

Many counts were recorded for this clonotype. The chain joins TRBV7-8 to TRBJ2-5, with 10 bases lining up with TRBD2. The CDR3 is 14 residues long. The germline CDR1 and CDR2 sequences are SGHVS and FQNEAQ. J gave up 2 bases and V 5 bases, and 2 bases lay outside the gene matches. CDR3 bases: TGTGCCAGCAGCGAGGGACTAGCGCAAGAGACCCAGTACTTC. Translated, it gives CASSEGLAQETQYF.

At least ten counts were recorded for this clonotype. The chain carries TRBV7-2 and TRBJ1-1, with 7 bases identical to TRBD1. Germline-derived CDR1 and CDR2 are SGHTA and FQGNSA. V was clipped by 0 bases and J by 10 bases; unmatched bases: 8. The CDR3 consists of 14 residues. CDR3 in DNA: TGTGCCAGCAGCTTAGCCCAGAACAGGGGAGCAGCTTTCTTT. Protein product: CASSLAQNRGAAFF.

V and J are TRBV7-2 and TRBJ2-7; D might be TRBD2 (6 bases). Germline CDR1 and CDR2: SGHTA and FQGNSA. This CDR3 contains 14 residues. V was clipped by 3 bases and J by 3 bases, with 12 bases between them. The chain's CDR3 is CASSFALGGYEQYF. CDR3 nucleotide sequence: TGTGCCAGCAGCTTCGCTCTGGGGGGCTACGAGCAGTACTTC.

This clonotype was observed many times. V usage is TRBV12-5 and J usage is TRBJ2-5, with D possibly TRBD2 on 5 matching bases. Germline V gene lookup returns CDR1 LGHNT and CDR2 FRNRAP. The CDR3 runs 14 residues. V dropped 5 bases and J dropped 4 bases, with 14 bases sitting between them. CDR3 residues: CASGGGRSGETQYF. CDR3 coding DNA: TGTGCTAGTGGTGGAGGACGGAGCGGAGAGACCCAGTACTTC. The complete variable domain, with remaining parts taken from reference TRBV12-5 and TRBJ2-5, reads DARVTQTPRHKVTEMGQEVTMRCQPILGHNTVFWYRQTMMQGLELLAYFRNRAPLDDSGMPKDRFSAEMPDATLATLKIQPSEPRDSAVYFCASGGGRSGETQYFGPGTRLLVL.

The chain combines TRBV28 with TRBJ1-2; TRBD1 matches at 12 bases. The germline gives CDR1 MDHEN, CDR2 SYDVKM. The CDR3 loop spans 14 amino acids. The CDR3 region is CAGQKGQGAGGYTF. CDR3 sequence (DNA): TGTGCGGGGCAAAAGGGACAGGGGGCTGGTGGCTACACCTTC.

The rearrangement uses TRBV6-6 and TRBJ2-7; D gene uncertain. The length of the CDR3 is 13 residues. Deletions cut 4 bases from V and 3 bases from J, with 10 bases between. Germline V gene sequence: CDR1 MNHNY, CDR2 SVGAGI (reference sequence). The CDR3 DNA reads as TGTGCCAGCAGTTTGACGGTGATCTACGAGCAGTACTTC. It codes for CASSLTVIYEQYF.

This clonotype came up many times. The chain is built from TRBV6-6 and TRBJ2-7; no reliable D call. V dropped 0 bases and J dropped 2 bases, with 5 bases sitting between them. Germline V gene sequence: CDR1 MNHNY, CDR2 SVGAGI (reference sequence). The CDR3 contains 13 residues. CDR3 region: CASSYSRAYEQYF. In DNA form, the CDR3 reads TGTGCCAGCAGTTACTCGAGAGCCTACGAGCAGTACTTC.

Concerning this clonotype itself: One base away lies a much larger clone, so this may be a sequencing read error. This chain connects TRBV20-1 to TRBJ1-1; 10 positions agree with TRBD1. Per germline, CDR1 DFQATT and CDR2 SNEGSKA (reference sequence). J gave up 1 base and V 5 bases, and 7 bases lay outside the gene matches. There are 15 residues in the CDR3. DNA for the CDR3: TGCAGTGCTTATAGACAGGGGGCAGAGAACACTGAAGCTTTCTTT. This gives the protein CSAYRQGAENTEAFF.

This clonotype was recorded many times. V is TRBV7-2 and J is TRBJ1-2; D ambiguous. The germline gives CDR1 SGHTA, CDR2 FQGNSA. CDR3 size: 15 residues. Between the trimmed V and J ends, which lost 2 bases and 5 bases, there was a span of 15 bases. The CDR3 DNA follows: TGTGCCAGCAGCTTACATCCGGAGCTCGTTTATGGCTACACCTTC. This codes for CASSLHPELVYGYTF.

The J gene is TRBJ2-5, the V gene TRBV6-5; D remains ambiguous. Germline CDR1 reads MNHEY; CDR2 reads SVGAGI. V dropped 3 bases and J dropped 3 bases, with 17 bases sitting between them. This CDR3 comprises 16 residues. For the CDR3, the DNA is TGTGCCAGCAGTTATGGCTCCCGAACAGCTAAAGAGACCCAGTACTTC. Translating gives CASSYGSRTAKETQYF.

This clonotype was counted between two and nine times. As DNA, the CDR3 is TGTGCCAGCAGCTTAGAAGGGACAAGCAATCAGCCCCAGCATTTT. Residues: CASSLEGTSNQPQHF. The chain is built from TRBV7-9 and TRBJ1-5; TRBD1 might be the D (6 bases). This CDR3 is 15 amino acids long. Germline V gene lookup returns CDR1 SEHNR and CDR2 FQNEAQ (reference sequence). V was cut by 1 base and J by 1 base, with 8 bases left in between. Together with reference TRBV7-9 and TRBJ1-5, the CDR3 gives the full variable domain: DTGVSQNPRHKITKRGQNVTFRCDPISEHNRLYWYRQTLGQGPEFLTYFQNEAQLEKSRLLSDRFSAERPKGSFSTLEIQRTEQGDSAMYLCASSLEGTSNQPQHFGDGTRLSIL.

This clonotype was seen repeatedly, ten times or more. V and J are TRBV7-6 and TRBJ2-2; D is ambiguous. The germline V gene encodes CDR1 SGHVS and CDR2 FNYEAQ. V lost 1 base and J lost 6, with 9 bases in between. This CDR3 comprises 14 residues. CDR3 bases: TGTGCCAGCAGCTTAGGTGCGGACCCCGGGGAGCTGTTTTTT. Residues: CASSLGADPGELFF.

Ten or more counts support this clonotype. The chain carries TRBV19 and TRBJ2-7, with a weak D call TRBD1 (6 bases). The CDR3 has 13 amino acids. CDR1 LNHDA and CDR2 SQIVND come from the germline V gene (reference sequence). V dropped 6 bases and J dropped 4 bases, with 13 bases sitting between them. In DNA form, the CDR3 reads TGTGCCAGTAGCCTCGGACAGCCGTACGAGCAGTACTTC. Residues: CASSLGQPYEQYF.